Listed below are T cell receptor beta chains from one sample, sequenced in a study of T cells expressing NK-cell markers. TCRdb re-called the 5' RACE reads and catalogs CDR3 proteins one per entry, DNA excluded. This listing includes fewer than 400,000 distinct CDR3 sequences. The sample comprised blood T cells: a sorted CD56 or NKG2C T cell subset, CD4+ or CD8+ T cells, or bulk PBMC T cells (not recorded which). Source of these receptors: a man aged 18 to 69 in good health. The CDR3 runs from the conserved cysteine through the conserved F or W. The order of the fields is J gene, V gene, CDR3 protein.

>TRBJ1-1|TRBV29-1
CSVERTGNTEAFF
>TRBJ1-4|TRBV5-6
CASSRPDRGEKLFF
>TRBJ2-7|TRBV13
CANSRTSGGARAYEQYF
>TRBJ2-2|TRBV2
CASIKEGQMNTGELFF
>TRBJ2-7|TRBV20-1
CSASRAGGIYEQYF
>TRBJ1-1|TRBV7-9
CASSLQVNTEAFF
>TRBJ2-7|TRBV6-1
CASRSTRGGIYEQYF
>TRBJ2-7|TRBV28
CASSEGQGSTYEQYF
>TRBJ2-5|TRBV5-5
CASSPPRTQETQYF
>TRBJ2-5|TRBV4-1
CASSATAGGEQETQYF
>TRBJ2-3|TRBV2
CASSGTRGTQYF
>TRBJ2-2|TRBV2
CASRRGPSYTGELFF
>TRBJ2-1|TRBV6-2/TRBV6-3
CASSYYRDNEQFF
>TRBJ1-4|TRBV7-9
CASSLGDVINEKLFF
>TRBJ2-2|TRBV7-9
CAPGAGGRTGELFF
>TRBJ2-2|TRBV5-1
CASSILAGGRTGELFF
>TRBJ2-7|TRBV4-2
CASSQDRGGGQVSYEQYF
>TRBJ2-5|TRBV5-1
CASSSGPGLQETQYF
>TRBJ2-1|TRBV7-9
CASSLAGTLWNEQFF
>TRBJ1-6|TRBV7-8
CASSPRALSQASPLHF
>TRBJ2-2|TRBV5-5
CASSLRQNKNTGELFF
>TRBJ2-2|TRBV7-8
CASSPPVAGVSGELFF
>TRBJ2-1|TRBV2
CASRRQGDEQFF
>TRBJ2-3|TRBV20-1
CSARDSGGVDNTQYF
>TRBJ2-5|TRBV29-1
CSSMSSRDSSTQYF
>TRBJ1-5|TRBV6-1
CASQGINSNQPQHF
>TRBJ1-1|TRBV5-1
CASSLQGPKVNTEAFF